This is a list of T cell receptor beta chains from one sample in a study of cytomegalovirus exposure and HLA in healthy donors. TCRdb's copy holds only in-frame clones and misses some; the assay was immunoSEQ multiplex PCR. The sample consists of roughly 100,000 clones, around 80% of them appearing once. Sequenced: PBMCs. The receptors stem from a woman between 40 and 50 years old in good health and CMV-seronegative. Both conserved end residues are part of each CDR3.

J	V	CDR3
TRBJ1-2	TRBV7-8	CASSSWGANYGYTF
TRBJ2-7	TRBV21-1	CASSKVDPAGGSYEQYF
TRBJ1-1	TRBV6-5	CASLQGLRSTEAFF
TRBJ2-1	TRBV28	CASSSERDTYNEQFF
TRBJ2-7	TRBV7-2	CASSLPSRVREQYF
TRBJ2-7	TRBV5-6	CASSLGQGVYEQYF
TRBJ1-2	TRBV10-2	CASRTRPETNYGYTF
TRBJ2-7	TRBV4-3	CASSQSTGTYEQYF
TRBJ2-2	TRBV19	CASSGWSTGELFF
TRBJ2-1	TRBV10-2	CAGAATSSLGYNEQFF
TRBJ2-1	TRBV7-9	CSSSSLSFTSEQFF
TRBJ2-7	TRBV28	CASSSGLAGAPYF
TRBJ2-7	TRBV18	CASSPPTSGSLREQYF
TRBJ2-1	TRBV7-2	CASSLGLAGINEQFF
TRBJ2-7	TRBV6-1	CASSEGIGAYEQYF
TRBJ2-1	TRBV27	CASSFGGSSYNEQFF
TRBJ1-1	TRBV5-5	CASSLQGVTEAFF
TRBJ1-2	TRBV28	CASSPGQHHYGYTF
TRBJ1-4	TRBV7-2	CASSLGRRGGEKLFF
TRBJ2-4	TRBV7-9	CASSFFEGGGAKNIQYF
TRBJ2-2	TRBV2	CASRVGLAGITGELFF
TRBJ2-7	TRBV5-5	CASSLISSYEQYF
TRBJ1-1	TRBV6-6	CASRGGNTEAFF
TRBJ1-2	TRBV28	CASTRTAISFGYTF
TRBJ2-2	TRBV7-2	CASSYTGLAERGELFF
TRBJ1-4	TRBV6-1	CASSTWGGPNEKLFF
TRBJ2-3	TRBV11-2	CASSLVQTSGRGEDTQYF
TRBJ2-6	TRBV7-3	CASSLAPRGALSSGANVLTF
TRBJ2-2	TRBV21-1	CASSKGGRAETGELFF
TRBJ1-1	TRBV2	CASKGRASGSEAFF
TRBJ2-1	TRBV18	CASSPDYTSYNEQFF
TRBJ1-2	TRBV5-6	CASSFPQGHYGYTF
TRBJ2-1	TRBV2	CASNLGLAGDHEQFF
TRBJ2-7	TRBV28	CASRGSREPTRVYEQYF
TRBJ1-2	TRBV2	CAHRDSNYGYTF
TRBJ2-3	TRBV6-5	CASSTTGEGTDTQYF
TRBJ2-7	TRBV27	CASSFGSRGEQYF
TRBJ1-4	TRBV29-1	CSVAVTLGTNEKLFF